Listed here are 13 T cell receptor beta chains from one sample, sequenced in a study of blood T cell repertoires in COVID-19. The table came from immunoSEQ multiplex PCR; TCRdb's copy has only in-frame clones and leaves some out. The sample has roughly 300,000 clones, around 86% seen once. The sequenced material came from PBMCs or T cells enriched from blood (not recorded which). Every receptor here comes from a woman between 35 and 50 years old with acute COVID-19.

This clone was seen only once. The chain links TRBV5-3 to TRBJ1-2, with D unresolved. TRBV5-3 is an ORF; its function is uncertain. This CDR3 spans 12 amino acids. The CDR3, as DNA: TGTGCTGAACTCCGGGGATACTATGGCTACACCTTC. Protein: CAELRGYYGYTF.

The chain has TRBV7-2 and TRBJ1-6; D uncertain. With 1 base removed from V and 5 bases from J, the gap between germline ends came to 12 bases. This CDR3 is 16 amino acids long. Germline assignment: CDR1 SGHTA and CDR2 FQGNSA. The CDR3 DNA reads TGTGCCAGCAGCTTAGAGTACGGGCGGGATAATTCACCCCTCCACTTT. Its translation: CASSLEYGRDNSPLHF.

This clone was seen just once. The DNA for the CDR3 is TGCGCCAGCAGCTTGGTGTGGAGACCAGGGGACCGGGAGCTGTTTTTT. It translates to CASSLVWRPGDRELFF. This rearrangement joins TRBV5-1 to TRBJ2-2, with TRBD1 as a possible D gene (6 bases). The CDR3 runs to 16 residues. Per germline, CDR1 SGHRS and CDR2 YFSETQ. Trimming stripped 0 bases from V and 9 bases from J, with 18 bases between.

The J gene is TRBJ1-5, the V gene TRBV28; 8 bases align to TRBD1. The CDR3 is made up of 11 amino acids. Trimming at V came to 10 bases and at J to 13 bases, leaving 9 bases not matched to a gene. Germline CDR1 is MDHEN and CDR2 is SYDVKM. CDR3 region: CATTRDRGQHF. Written as DNA, the CDR3 is TGTGCCACTACTCGAGACAGGGGACAGCATTTT.

V is TRBV5-1 and J is TRBJ1-1, with 7 bases lining up with TRBD1. Germline V CDR1 and CDR2: SGHRS, YFSETQ. The CDR3 has 13 amino acids. The trim removed 3 bases at V and 6 bases at J, leaving 5 bases unmatched. The CDR3 region is CASSWGTAAEAFF. Written as DNA, the CDR3 is TGCGCCAGCAGCTGGGGGACAGCAGCTGAAGCTTTCTTT.

This rearrangement joins TRBV7-7 to TRBJ2-3, with 11 nucleotides matching TRBD2. Unmatched junction bases numbered 3, after V lost 1 base and J lost 3 bases. The CDR3 spans 16 residues. Germline-derived CDR1 and CDR2 are SSHAT and FNYEAQ (reference sequence). This chain's CDR3 is CASSLGTSGPTDTQYF. The CDR3 DNA reads TGTGCCAGCAGCTTAGGGACTAGCGGGCCAACAGATACGCAGTATTTT.

V is TRBV5-6 and J is TRBJ2-5; TRBD1 aligns across 9 bases. Germline V gene data show CDR1 as SGHDT and CDR2 as YYEEEE. J gave up 5 bases and V 4 bases, and 15 bases lay outside the gene matches. CDR3 length equals 17 residues. The CDR3 is CASSPEPGTGWGETQYF. In DNA form, the CDR3 reads TGTGCCAGCAGCCCAGAACCCGGGACAGGGTGGGGCGAGACCCAGTACTTC. Based on the CDR3 plus reference TRBV5-6 and TRBJ2-5, the full variable domain is DAGVTQSPTHLIKTRGQQVTLRCSPKSGHDTVSWYQQALGQGPQFIFQYYEEEERQRGNFPDRFSGHQFPNYSSELNVNALLLGDSALYLCASSPEPGTGWGETQYFGPGTRLLVL.

This rearrangement joins TRBV3-1 (or the pseudogene TRBV3-2) to TRBJ1-2, with 8 bases aligning to TRBD1. V trimming: 1 base; J trimming: 2 bases; junction bases outside the gene matches: 3. The CDR3 is made up of 15 amino acids. Germline V gives CDR1 LGHDT, CDR2 YNNKEL (reference sequence). The CDR3 sequence: CASSQGRDRNYGYTF. The CDR3 bases are TGTGCCAGCAGCCAAGGTCGGGACAGGAACTATGGCTACACCTTC.

The chain employs TRBV7-9 and TRBJ1-1, with D unclear. There are 13 residues in the CDR3. Germline lookup yields CDR1 SEHNR and CDR2 FQNEAQ (reference sequence). Trimming took 3 bases from V and 10 from J, leaving 15 bases between them. The CDR3 DNA follows: TGTGCCAGCAGCTTGGCGGGGTTTGGTAGAGCTTTCTTT. Amino acids: CASSLAGFGRAFF.

About this clone itself: The sample carries other DNA sequences with the same CDR3. The chain uses TRBV5-1 and TRBJ2-2, with D possibly matching TRBD1 (7 bases). The CDR3 has 16 residues. Trimming cost V 4 bases and J 5 bases, with 18 bases left between them. Germline V gives CDR1 SGHRS, CDR2 YFSETQ. The CDR3 protein is CASSLDRAGGTGELFF. CDR3 DNA: TGCGCCAGCAGCCTCGACAGGGCTGGGGGGACCGGGGAGCTGTTTTTT.

CDR3 protein: CASSSVPGDTEAFF. The CDR3 DNA reads TGTGCCAGCAGTTCCGTCCCAGGGGACACTGAAGCTTTCTTT. The rearrangement uses TRBV6-5 and TRBJ1-1, with a tentative D call TRBD1 (6 bases). The CDR3 totals 14 residues. V lost 4 bases, J lost 3 bases, and 12 bases lay in between. CDR1 is MNHEY and CDR2 is SVGAGI in the germline V gene.

The rearrangement links TRBV6-1 to TRBJ1-2, with D maybe TRBD1 (5 bases). Germline loops: CDR1 MNHNS, CDR2 SASEGT. V dropped 0 bases and J dropped 2 bases, with 10 bases sitting between them. The CDR3 consists of 15 residues. CDR3 DNA: TGTGCCAGCAGTGAAGCCCGGACAACGAACTATGGCTACACCTTC. It codes for CASSEARTTNYGYTF.

This chain links TRBV19 with TRBJ1-4; TRBD1 might be the D (5 bases). The CDR3 has 14 amino acids. The germline gives CDR1 LNHDA, CDR2 SQIVND (reference sequence). V dropped 5 bases and J dropped 5 bases, with 12 bases sitting between them. DNA for the CDR3: TGTGCCAGTAGTGCCAGGGCGATCAATGAAAAACTGTTTTTT. This gives the protein CASSARAINEKLFF.